What follows describes a single TCR beta chain. As yet, its antigen is unknown. A much larger clone differs by one base, so this may be a read error. This entry is derived from a study of regulatory T cells in long-lasting Graves disease. Study-wide background: Duration of antithyroid drug therapy among newly diagnosed Graves' patients was under 3 months.

Germline values: CDR1 SGHNT, CDR2 YYREEE (reference sequence). This CDR3 is 15 amino acids long. Deletions cut 4 bases from V and 5 bases from J, with 18 bases between. Libraries of TCR beta came from iRepertoire HTBI primers plus Arm-PCR of CDR3 regions. MiXCR, applied by TCRdb to the multiplex PCR reads, yields one record per CDR3 protein. This table has under 700,000 distinct CDR3 sequences, 15% to 20% appearing once. Time point noted: newly diagnosed GD, antithyroid drugs for less than 3 months. The TCR library was prepared using RNA isolated from PBMCs. Study-wide findings and caveats: Persistent disease samples used TRBV28, TRBJ1-2 and TRBJ2-5 preferentially.

The same sample was also used in a study of T cells in Graves' hyperthyroidism and ophthalmopathy. From that paper: Graves' hyperthyroidism showing no ophthalmopathy progression within 18 months was considered stable.

The specimen comprised peripheral blood mononuclear cells (PBMCs), sampled at new diagnosis, from a patient treated with antithyroid drugs. The TCR was taken from a woman aged 35-65 years with Graves disease. The genes are TRBV5-4 and TRBJ1-1; D is ambiguous. CDR3 residues: CASSLRAGGGTEAFF. CDR3 in DNA: TGTGCCAGCAGCCTTCGAGCGGGTGGTGGAACTGAAGCTTTCTTT.